A selection of T cell receptor beta chains follows, all from one sample in a study of blood T cells in healthy people across ages. In TCRdb, the 5' RACE reads were re-called with MiXCR into one record per CDR3 protein. The sample records about 800,000 distinct CDR3 sequences, about half being singletons. The sequenced sample consisted of blood. Source of these receptors: a man at least 80 years old in good health. Each CDR3 is given with its conserved first and last residue. The D gene is left open where the match is weak. Not all rows give a size; the values are once, few, many and, for expanded clones, a class.

j_gene,d_gene,abundance,v_gene,CDR3nt,CDR3aa
TRBJ2-4,.,once,TRBV29-1,TGCAGCGTTGAAGAATTCGGCCCCGGGGGGCCCAAAAACATTCAGTACTTC,CSVEEFGPGGPKNIQYF
TRBJ2-2,.,once,TRBV11-3,TGTGCCAGCAGCTTAGCGGCAGCCGCGAACACCGGGGAGCTGTTTTTT,CASSLAAAANTGELFF
TRBJ2-5,.,few,TRBV5-1,TGCGCCAGCAGCGTGAGGGGGAGTGGGCAAGAGACCCAGTACTTC,CASSVRGSGQETQYF
TRBJ1-1,TRBD1,.,TRBV6-6,TGTGCCAGCAGGTCGGACAGGGTGAACACTGAAGCTTTCTTT,CASRSDRVNTEAFF
TRBJ2-7,TRBD1,few,TRBV7-2,TGTGCCAGCAGCACTAACCCCCAGGGGGCCCTCGAGCAGTACTTC,CASSTNPQGALEQYF
TRBJ1-1,.,few,TRBV29-1,TGCAGCGTTGTCAGTGTGAACACTGAAGCTTTCTTT,CSVVSVNTEAFF
TRBJ2-5,.,many,TRBV30,TGTGCCTGGAGTGGGGATTTCCAAGAGACCCAGTACTTC,CAWSGDFQETQYF
TRBJ1-2,.,many,TRBV27,TGTGCCAGCAGTTTGGAGGCTCGGGGATCCCCCTATGGCTACACCTTC,CASSLEARGSPYGYTF
TRBJ2-7,TRBD1,.,TRBV5-5,TGTGCCAGCAGCCGGGGACAGGGAAGATACAATGAGCAGTACTTC,CASSRGQGRYNEQYF
TRBJ2-7,.,.,TRBV7-9,TGTGCCAGCAGCTTAAGCCAGAACGAGCAGTACTTC,CASSLSQNEQYF
TRBJ1-5,.,.,TRBV28,TGTGCCAGCAGTCACAGGGCCAATCAGCCCCAGCATTTT,CASSHRANQPQHF
TRBJ2-3,TRBD1,.,TRBV20-1,TGCAGTGCTAGTCCTACAGGGACAGGGAGCACAGATACGCAGTATTTT,CSASPTGTGSTDTQYF
TRBJ2-7,.,.,TRBV20-1,TGCAGTGCTCCGGGGGACAGAGCCTCCTACGAGCAGTACTTC,CSAPGDRASYEQYF
TRBJ2-1,.,few,TRBV7-2,TGTGCCAGCAGCTCCAGCCCCCCCTCGGACTGGCTAATTGGTGAGCAGTTCTTC,CASSSSPPSDWLIGEQFF
TRBJ2-1,TRBD2,once,TRBV10-3,TGTGCCACCACCGGGACTAGCGGATACAGTGAGCAGTTCTTC,CATTGTSGYSEQFF
TRBJ1-1,.,once,TRBV7-3,TGTGCCAGCGGCCTGACAGAGAACACTGAAGCTTTCTTT,CASGLTENTEAFF
TRBJ2-7,TRBD2,few,TRBV28,TGTGCCAGCAGCCAAGCGGGACTCTCCTACGAGCAGTACTTC,CASSQAGLSYEQYF
TRBJ2-3,.,.,TRBV9,TGTGCCAGCAGCCCAGGGGTAGCGGCAGATACGCAGTATTTT,CASSPGVAADTQYF
TRBJ2-3,TRBD2,many,TRBV5-1,TGCGCCAGCAGCTTTATAGCGGGAGTAGCAGATACGCAGTATTTT,CASSFIAGVADTQYF
TRBJ2-1,.,few,TRBV28,TGTGCCAGCAGCCCCCCCTGGGGGGAGCAGTTCTTC,CASSPPWGEQFF
TRBJ2-3,TRBD2,.,TRBV5-1,TGCGCCAGCAGCTCGCGGCCGGGACTAACCATGGAGACGCAGTATTTT,CASSSRPGLTMETQYF
TRBJ1-2,TRBD1,few,TRBV20-1,TGCAGTGCTTTCCCGGGACAGGACAATGGCTACACCTTC,CSAFPGQDNGYTF
TRBJ2-7,.,.,TRBV18,TGTGCCAGCTCTCCTAGACAGGATCCTCTGGAGCAGTACTTC,CASSPRQDPLEQYF
TRBJ2-5,.,few,TRBV25-1,TGTGCCAGCAGTGAATCAGGAGGGCCGGGTATTGAGACCCAGTACTTC,CASSESGGPGIETQYF
TRBJ2-5,.,many,TRBV20-1,TGCAGTGCTAGAGATCGAGTTAGCCAGGAGACCCAGTACTTC,CSARDRVSQETQYF
TRBJ2-4,.,.,TRBV5-6,TGTGCCAGCAGCGCCGGTCTGCAGGAGCAGTACTTC,CASSAGLQEQYF
TRBJ2-4,.,.,TRBV28,TGTGCCAGCAGTTTAACGGGGGTAGCCAAAAACATTCAGTACTTC,CASSLTGVAKNIQYF
TRBJ2-7,TRBD1,many,TRBV13,TGTGCCAGCAGCTTTGGACAGGGGTCCTACGAGCAGTACTTC,CASSFGQGSYEQYF
TRBJ2-5,.,.,TRBV5-1,TGCGCCAGCAGCCAAGAGTTGCCAGGTCTGGGAGAGACCCAGTACTTC,CASSQELPGLGETQYF
TRBJ2-3,.,.,TRBV5-1,TGCGCCAGCAGCTTGGTTCTAGCGATCGCAGATACGCAGTATTTT,CASSLVLAIADTQYF
TRBJ2-5,.,.,TRBV11-3,TGTGCCAGCAGCAAACATGGAGGGGAGACCCAGTACTTC,CASSKHGGETQYF
TRBJ1-1,.,.,TRBV7-9,TGTGCCAGCAGCTTAAGGACAGAAGCTTTCTTT,CASSLRTEAFF
TRBJ2-5,TRBD2,.,TRBV11-2,TGTGCCAGCAGCTTTACTAGCGGAGGAAATGAGCAGTACTTC,CASSFTSGGNEQYF
TRBJ2-2,TRBD2,.,TRBV11-2,TGTGCCAGCAGCTATCGGTCTGGACTAGTAAACCCTCGGACGGGGGAGCTGTTTTTT,CASSYRSGLVNPRTGELFF
TRBJ2-3,TRBD2,few,TRBV29-1,TGCAGCGCTCGGACTAGCGCCCACACAGATACGCAGTATTTT,CSARTSAHTDTQYF
TRBJ2-1,TRBD2,.,TRBV12-5,TGTGCTAGTGGTTCTAGACTAGCGGGGCCCTACAATGAGCAGTTCTTC,CASGSRLAGPYNEQFF
TRBJ2-1,TRBD2,.,TRBV6-2/TRBV6-3,TGTGCCGGCAGCATAGCGGGAGGAAGTAATGAGCAGTTCTTC,CAGSIAGGSNEQFF
TRBJ2-7,.,.,TRBV20-1,TGCAGTGCTAGGGCCAGAGACTACGAGCAGTACTTC,CSARARDYEQYF
TRBJ2-1,TRBD2,.,TRBV3-1,TGTGCCACCCGGGGACTAGCGGGAGGAGGTGAGCAGTTCTTC,CATRGLAGGGEQFF
TRBJ2-7,TRBD2,.,TRBV20-1,TGCAGTGCTAGTCCGACTAGCGGGCCCTACGAGCAGTACTTC,CSASPTSGPYEQYF
TRBJ2-7,TRBD2,.,TRBV20-1,TGCAGTGCTAAGGGACTAGCGGCATCGTTATCCTACGAGCAGTACTTC,CSAKGLAASLSYEQYF
TRBJ2-1,.,many,TRBV18,TGTGCCAGCTCACCACCGGGCTTATCCTACAATGAGCAGTTCTTC,CASSPPGLSYNEQFF
TRBJ1-2,.,.,TRBV5-1,TGCGCCAGCAGCTTTTCGGGCATTGGCTACACCTTC,CASSFSGIGYTF
TRBJ1-5,.,.,TRBV7-2,TGTGCCAGCAGGCTGGATAGCAATCAGCCCCAGCATTTT,CASRLDSNQPQHF
TRBJ1-1,.,few,TRBV30,TGTGCCGGGAGGGGGGACGGGAACACTGAAGCTTTCTTT,CAGRGDGNTEAFF
TRBJ1-6,.,.,TRBV30,TGTGCCTGGAGTGCCGAGATTGTGGATAATTCACCCCTCCACTTT,CAWSAEIVDNSPLHF
TRBJ1-1,.,.,TRBV6-5,TGTGCCAGCAGTTCACCCCGGGGAGCTTTCTTT,CASSSPRGAFF
TRBJ1-5,.,.,TRBV20-1,TGCAGTGCTATTTATGGTTACAATCAGCCCCAGCATTTT,CSAIYGYNQPQHF
TRBJ2-1,TRBD2,many,TRBV7-2,TGTGCCAGCACATGGGGAGCGGGAGGGTACAATGAGCAGTTCTTC,CASTWGAGGYNEQFF
TRBJ2-1,.,many,TRBV27,TGTGCCAGCCGCCTCCTTGAGGGCCCCTACAATGAGCAGTTCTTC,CASRLLEGPYNEQFF
TRBJ2-5,.,.,TRBV6-5,TGTGCCAGCAGTTACTCTCTCAGCACTCAAGAGACCCAGTACTTC,CASSYSLSTQETQYF
TRBJ2-7,.,.,TRBV7-2,TGTGCCAGCAGCTTAGGCACCCGTCTCGAAGAGCAGTACTTC,CASSLGTRLEEQYF
TRBJ1-2,.,.,TRBV18,TGTGCCAGCTCACCAGCGACAGATGATAGGGGCTACACCTTC,CASSPATDDRGYTF
TRBJ2-3,.,.,TRBV4-3,TGCGCCAGCAGCCAAGATCGGTCCAGAGGGGATCGCGCAGATACGCAGTATTTT,CASSQDRSRGDRADTQYF
TRBJ2-5,.,few,TRBV24-1,TGTGCCACCAGTGACCCGGACTCTGAGGGTAAACAGTACTTC,CATSDPDSEGKQYF
TRBJ1-1,TRBD1,.,TRBV7-2,TGTGCCAGCAGCTTAGTGACAGGGAGAGCTTTCTTT,CASSLVTGRAFF
TRBJ2-7,.,.,TRBV3-1,TGTGCCAGCAGCCAAGTTTCTCAACTGCAGACAGTCTCCTACGAGCAGTACTTC,CASSQVSQLQTVSYEQYF
TRBJ2-7,.,few,TRBV27,TGTGCCAGCAGTTCCTACACCTACGAGCAGTACTTC,CASSSYTYEQYF
TRBJ2-1,TRBD2,.,TRBV12-3/TRBV12-4,TGTGCCAGCAGTTCAGCGCTGGGTCTAGCGGGAGGAAATGAGCAGTTCTTC,CASSSALGLAGGNEQFF
TRBJ2-5,TRBD1,.,TRBV28,TGTGCCAGCAGTACGCCCTCCGACAGGGGCGATGAGCAGTACTTC,CASSTPSDRGDEQYF